The rows below give T cell receptor beta chains drawn from one sample of a study of T cells in Graves' hyperthyroidism and ophthalmopathy. TCRdb called the multiplex PCR reads again in MiXCR, with one record for every CDR3 protein. Of roughly 500,000 distinct CDR3 sequences in the sample, 46% were seen once. Input material: peripheral blood or thyroid tissue (not recorded which). Receptors originate from an adult woman with Graves' disease, either hyperthyroidism or ophthalmopathy (not recorded which). Both conserved end residues are part of each CDR3. The D gene is left open where the match is weak. Clone size is not always given. Where it is, it says once, few, many or a class for expanded clones.

cdr3_nt,cdr3_aa,d_call,v_call,clone_size,j_call
TGTGCCAGTAGTTTACAGGGAGCCTCTGGGGCCAACGTCCTGACTTTC,CASSLQGASGANVLTF,NA,TRBV19,NA,TRBJ2-6
TGTGCCAGCAGGCCCCCCGGGGCCTCTGAAAAACTGTTTTTT,CASRPPGASEKLFF,NA,TRBV27,NA,TRBJ1-4
TGCGCCAGCAGTGAGGCGGGAGCACGGGGGACCCAGTACTTC,CASSEAGARGTQYF,TRBD2,TRBV25-1,NA,TRBJ2-5
TGTGCCAGCAGCTACAGGGGGCCTGGAAACACCATATATTTT,CASSYRGPGNTIYF,TRBD1,TRBV5-6,many,TRBJ1-3
TGTGCCATCAGTGATCCGGGTCAGAGCAATCAGCCCCAGCATTTT,CAISDPGQSNQPQHF,NA,TRBV10-3,few,TRBJ1-5
TGCGCCAGCAGCTTGGGGCAGGGTTCGAGCACAGATACGCAGTATTTT,CASSLGQGSSTDTQYF,NA,TRBV5-1,NA,TRBJ2-3
TGTGCCAGCAGCCCACAAGTCCCCGTCTGGGATTCACCCCTCCACTTT,CASSPQVPVWDSPLHF,NA,TRBV7-9,NA,TRBJ1-6
TGTGCCAGCAGCTCCCAGGCATGGGACGGTAATAACTATGGCTACACCTTC,CASSSQAWDGNNYGYTF,NA,TRBV7-2,NA,TRBJ1-2
TGTGCCAGCCAGGGCCGGTATAATTCACCCCTCCACTTT,CASQGRYNSPLHF,NA,TRBV12-3/TRBV12-4,many,TRBJ1-6
TGTGCCAGCAGCGTATTAGACAGGTCGGCCAGCACTGAAGCTTTCTTT,CASSVLDRSASTEAFF,NA,TRBV9,NA,TRBJ1-1
TGTGCCAGCACCCACGGGCCGAGCTCCTACAATGAGCAGTACTTC,CASTHGPSSYNEQYF,NA,TRBV7-9,few,TRBJ2-7
TGCAGCGTGGACATGATTACAGGGGATAACACTGAAGCTTTCTTT,CSVDMITGDNTEAFF,TRBD1,TRBV29-1,many,TRBJ1-1
TGCAGTGCTAGAGGGCCCTACAATCAGCCCCAGCATTTT,CSARGPYNQPQHF,NA,TRBV20-1,many,TRBJ1-5
TGTGCCAGCAGCCCCGACTTTAACACCGGGGAGCTGTTTTTT,CASSPDFNTGELFF,NA,TRBV7-2,many,TRBJ2-2
TGTGCCAGCAGTGGCAGGGTCCCGTTTCAGCCCCAGCATTTT,CASSGRVPFQPQHF,NA,TRBV2,once,TRBJ1-5
TGCGCCAGCAGCTTAGACATGGTAAATTCACCCCTCCACTTT,CASSLDMVNSPLHF,NA,TRBV7-2,NA,TRBJ1-6
TGTGCCAGCAGGGAAGGGGGCTCTGGAAACACCATATATTTT,CASREGGSGNTIYF,NA,TRBV7-9,many,TRBJ1-3
TGTGCCAGCAGCCGACTTGGGGACAGGAACTACGAGCAGTACTTC,CASSRLGDRNYEQYF,TRBD1,TRBV7-9,few,TRBJ2-7
TGTGCCAGCAGCCCGGGACAGGGACGACGGGGGGGCTACACCTTC,CASSPGQGRRGGYTF,TRBD1,TRBV7-9,many,TRBJ1-2
TGCAGCGCTCAGACTAGCGGGACCTACGAGCAGTACTTC,CSAQTSGTYEQYF,TRBD2,TRBV29-1,NA,TRBJ2-7
TGTGCCAGCAGTGTGGAACGAGGCTACACCTTC,CASSVERGYTF,NA,TRBV6-1,many,TRBJ1-2
TGTGCCAGCAGTGACCGAAGAATGGGTCAGCCCCAGCATTTT,CASSDRRMGQPQHF,NA,TRBV6-4,NA,TRBJ1-5
TGCAGTGCGCGGACAGAGCGGGGGAGAGGGTACCAAGAGACCCAGTACTTC,CSARTERGRGYQETQYF,TRBD2,TRBV20-1,NA,TRBJ2-5
TGTGCTAGTGGTTTGGTAAGGGGTAGCGGAGACCCCTACGAGCAGTACTTC,CASGLVRGSGDPYEQYF,NA,TRBV12-5,few,TRBJ2-7
TGTGCCATCAGTGCAAGACAGGAAGTGGATGGCTACACCTTC,CAISARQEVDGYTF,NA,TRBV10-3,few,TRBJ1-2
TGTGCCAGCAGCTCATACGACAGATCCACCACCTACGAGCAGTACTTC,CASSSYDRSTTYEQYF,NA,TRBV13,many,TRBJ2-7
TGCAGTGCACGACAGGGACTACAAGAGACCCAGTACTTC,CSARQGLQETQYF,NA,TRBV20-1,once,TRBJ2-5
TGTGCCAGCAGTTACTCGATGGTTTTTTCACCCCTCCACTTT,CASSYSMVFSPLHF,NA,TRBV6-5,NA,TRBJ1-6
TGTGCCAGCACCGAAAGCGGATGGACCGGGGAGCTGTTTTTT,CASTESGWTGELFF,NA,TRBV11-2,NA,TRBJ2-2
TGCAGCGTGCATGTGGGTCAGCAGTACTTC,CSVHVGQQYF,NA,TRBV29-1,many,TRBJ2-7
TGCAGTGCTAGAAAGGTCCCCACCCTCTATAATTCACCCCTCCACTTT,CSARKVPTLYNSPLHF,NA,TRBV20-1,once,TRBJ1-6
TGCAGCGTTGCGACGGCGGGGGAGTTCTACGAGCAGTACTTC,CSVATAGEFYEQYF,TRBD2,TRBV29-1,few,TRBJ2-7
TGCAGCGTTGTCCCCTCCGGGACAGGGAATCAGCCCCAGCATTTT,CSVVPSGTGNQPQHF,TRBD1,TRBV29-1,many,TRBJ1-5
TGTGCCACCAGGGAATCTTGGGGGGCTTTCTTT,CATRESWGAFF,NA,TRBV15,NA,TRBJ1-1
TGTGCCAGCACTAAACTAGCGGGAGAACACACCGGGGAGCTGTTTTTT,CASTKLAGEHTGELFF,TRBD2,TRBV2,many,TRBJ2-2
TGTGCGACCGAGAATAATTCACCCCTCCACTTT,CATENNSPLHF,NA,TRBV6-1,NA,TRBJ1-6
TGCAGCGTTGATCCGGGGACAGGGGGATACCAAGAGACCCAGTACTTC,CSVDPGTGGYQETQYF,TRBD1,TRBV29-1,NA,TRBJ2-5
TGTGCCAGCAGCTTTAGCAGGGACTACGAGCAGTACTTC,CASSFSRDYEQYF,NA,TRBV7-9,many,TRBJ2-7
TGCAGCGTCGAGGCGGGGGCCAACGTCCTGACTTTC,CSVEAGANVLTF,NA,TRBV29-1,many,TRBJ2-6
TGTGCCAGCAGTTTAATCGCAGGGGAAGGGAATGGCTACACCTTC,CASSLIAGEGNGYTF,NA,TRBV12-3/TRBV12-4,NA,TRBJ1-2
TGCAGTGCGGAAGACAGGGCTCTTTATGATTCACCCCTCCACTTT,CSAEDRALYDSPLHF,TRBD1,TRBV20-1,NA,TRBJ1-6
TGTGCCATCAGTTCACAGGGTTGGAACACTGAAGCTTTCTTT,CAISSQGWNTEAFF,NA,TRBV10-3,few,TRBJ1-1
TGTGCCAGCAGCTTAGCCTCTAACCGGGGGTGGACCCAGTACTTC,CASSLASNRGWTQYF,NA,TRBV7-2,NA,TRBJ2-5
TGTGCCACCGCTAGAGGGGTGTGGGACAGGGGGCGCTGGGAGCCCCAGCATTTT,CATARGVWDRGRWEPQHF,TRBD1,TRBV19,NA,TRBJ1-5
TGTGCCAGCAGTTTGGGGCTCGAGCAGTACTTC,CASSLGLEQYF,NA,TRBV12-3/TRBV12-4,many,TRBJ2-7
TGCAGTGCTAGACTTAACATGAACACTGAAGCTTTCTTT,CSARLNMNTEAFF,NA,TRBV20-1,few,TRBJ1-1
TGCAGTGCTAGGGCCAGTTATAGCAATCAGCCCCAGCATTTT,CSARASYSNQPQHF,NA,TRBV20-1,many,TRBJ1-5
TGTGCCAGCACCCCCCCAGGGCCCTACGAGCAGCACTTC,CASTPPGPYEQHF,NA,TRBV7-9,NA,TRBJ2-7
TGTGCCAGCACGACAGGGGGATACCAAGAGACCCAGTACTTC,CASTTGGYQETQYF,TRBD1,TRBV6-5,NA,TRBJ2-5
TGTGCCAGCAGTCCGGACGGGACAGAAGAGACCCAGTACTTC,CASSPDGTEETQYF,TRBD1,TRBV12-3/TRBV12-4,few,TRBJ2-5
TGCGCCAGCAGCAAAGAGGGTACCGAGGCCAACGTCCTGACTTTC,CASSKEGTEANVLTF,NA,TRBV10-2,NA,TRBJ2-6
TGTGCCAGCACCACAGACGGAGGGACCCTAACTCAGCCCCAGCATTTT,CASTTDGGTLTQPQHF,NA,TRBV2,many,TRBJ1-5
TGCAGTGCTACATTGGCGACCCAGTACTTC,CSATLATQYF,NA,TRBV20-1,many,TRBJ2-5
TGCAGTGCCGTCTATAGCAATCAGCCCCAGCATTTT,CSAVYSNQPQHF,NA,TRBV20-1,once,TRBJ1-5
TGTGCCAGCAGCCCGATTTTGGGGACAGGGGAAGCGACCCAGTACTTC,CASSPILGTGEATQYF,TRBD1,TRBV4-2,NA,TRBJ2-5
TGTGCCAGCAGCCCCTCCTCAGGGGGGTATAATTCACCCCTCCACTTT,CASSPSSGGYNSPLHF,TRBD1,TRBV7-9,NA,TRBJ1-6
TGCGCCAGCAGCTTGGATGCAGCTAACTATGGCTACACCTTC,CASSLDAANYGYTF,NA,TRBV5-1,few,TRBJ1-2
TGTGCCAGCAGCTACAGCCATTCGGAGACCCAGTACTTC,CASSYSHSETQYF,NA,TRBV7-6,many,TRBJ2-5
TGCAGCGTTGAAGGGGGCAGGGGAAACACCATATATTTT,CSVEGGRGNTIYF,NA,TRBV29-1,NA,TRBJ1-3
TGTGCCAGTACCTCATGGCCTGGTAGTCAGCCCCAGCATTTT,CASTSWPGSQPQHF,NA,TRBV19,many,TRBJ1-5